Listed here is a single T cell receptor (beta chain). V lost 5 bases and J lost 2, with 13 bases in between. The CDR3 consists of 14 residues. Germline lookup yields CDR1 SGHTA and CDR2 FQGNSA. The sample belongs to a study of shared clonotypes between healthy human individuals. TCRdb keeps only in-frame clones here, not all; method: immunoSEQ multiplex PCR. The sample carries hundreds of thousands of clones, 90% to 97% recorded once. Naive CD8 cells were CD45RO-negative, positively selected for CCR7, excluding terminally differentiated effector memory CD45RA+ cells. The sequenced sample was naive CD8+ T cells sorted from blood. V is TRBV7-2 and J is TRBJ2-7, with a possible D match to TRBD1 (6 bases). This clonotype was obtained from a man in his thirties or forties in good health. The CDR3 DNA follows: TGTGCCAGCAGCCCCACAACAGGGCCCTACGAGCAGTACTTC. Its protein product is CASSPTTGPYEQYF.